A selection of T cell receptor beta chains follows, all from one sample in a study of T cell responses to AZD1222 COVID-19 vaccine. Assay: immunoSEQ multiplex PCR; the TCRdb copy retains only in-frame clones and omits some. The repertoire holds about 120,000 clones, with roughly 84% as singletons. Material: peripheral blood, obtained 28 days after the second AZD1222 dose. The origin of the receptors is an adult who received the AZD1222 COVID-19 vaccine. Both conserved end residues are part of each CDR3. A D gene is named only where the DNA matches it firmly. The listing skips clone size in some rows; elsewhere it reads once, few, many or a size class.

d_call	clone_size	v_call	j_call	cdr3_nt	cdr3_aa
.	.	TRBV7-2	TRBJ2-7	TGTGCCAGCAGCCCTAGCGCGGACAGGTTCCCCTACGAGCAGTACTTC	CASSPSADRFPYEQYF
.	.	TRBV11-2	TRBJ2-6	TGTGCCAGCAGCCCTAGGGGTGCGGTTAGCTCTGGGGCCAACGTCCTGACTTTC	CASSPRGAVSSGANVLTF
TRBD1	.	TRBV28	TRBJ1-2	TGTGCCAGCAGTTACAGACAGGGGGCCTTGGGTGGCGGCTACACCTTC	CASSYRQGALGGGYTF
.	once	TRBV11-2	TRBJ1-1	TGTGCCAGCAGCCACGGACAAGGTAGGAACACTGAAGCTTTCTTT	CASSHGQGRNTEAFF
.	.	TRBV7-2	TRBJ2-2	TGTGCCAGCAGCACCTCGACACCGAACACCGGGGAGCTGTTTTTT	CASSTSTPNTGELFF
.	.	TRBV5-1	TRBJ1-6	TGCGCCAGCAGCTTACGGATGACCAACGGGGGAAATTCACCCCTCCACTTT	CASSLRMTNGGNSPLHF
.	.	TRBV12-1	TRBJ1-4	TGTGCCAGCAGCTTTTGGGCATCGGGGGTCACTAATGAAAAACTGTTTTTT	CASSFWASGVTNEKLFF
TRBD1	.	TRBV16	TRBJ1-1	TGTGCCAGCAGCCGACAGGGGGCGAACACTGAAGCTTTCTTT	CASSRQGANTEAFF
TRBD2	.	TRBV19	TRBJ2-6	TGTGCCAGTAGTATAGTTCGGACTAGCTCTGGGGCCAACGTCCTGACTTTC	CASSIVRTSSGANVLTF
.	.	TRBV30	TRBJ1-4	TGTGCCTGGAGTGTTGGGCACACTAATGAAAAACTGTTTTTT	CAWSVGHTNEKLFF
.	.	TRBV6-2/TRBV6-3	TRBJ1-5	TGTGCCAGCAGTTACCACCCCAACGGCAATCAGCCCCAGCATTTT	CASSYHPNGNQPQHF
TRBD1	.	TRBV6-4	TRBJ2-3	TGTGCCAGCAGTCCAACCGGGACAGGGAGTTCTTCTGCCTGGACAGATACGCAGTATTTT	CASSPTGTGSSSAWTDTQYF
TRBD1	.	TRBV7-3	TRBJ2-7	TGTGCCAGCAGTGAGGCAGGGGGACAGCAGTACTTC	CASSEAGGQQYF
TRBD1	.	TRBV7-2	TRBJ1-2	TGTGCCAGCAGCTCCCAACAGGGGGCGCTTGGTGGCTACACCTTC	CASSSQQGALGGYTF
TRBD1	.	TRBV6-5	TRBJ1-1	TGTGCCAGCAGACGACAGGGATCTAGAGGGACTGAAGCTTTCTTT	CASRRQGSRGTEAFF
.	.	TRBV7-2	TRBJ1-2	TGTGCCAGCAGCACAGGCCCGTCGGGGTATGGCTACACCTTC	CASSTGPSGYGYTF
TRBD1	.	TRBV4-3	TRBJ1-5	TGCGCCAGCAGCCAAGATTTTACCCGGGACAGGGCGAGTCAGCCCCAGCATTTT	CASSQDFTRDRASQPQHF
.	once	TRBV15	TRBJ2-3	TGTGCCACCAGCAGAGATGGCCGGGGGCCCACAGATACGCAGTATTTT	CATSRDGRGPTDTQYF
TRBD2	few	TRBV5-1	TRBJ2-5	TGCGCCAGCAGCTTGGCCGGGACTAGCGGTGAGACCCAGTACTTC	CASSLAGTSGETQYF
.	.	TRBV29-1	TRBJ2-3	TGCAGCGTTGAAAGGGGGGGAGATACGCAGTATTTT	CSVERGGDTQYF
.	few	TRBV19	TRBJ1-2	TGTGCCAGTATCCGGACAGCTCTCGGGACTAACTATGGCTACACCTTC	CASIRTALGTNYGYTF
.	.	TRBV2	TRBJ2-3	TGTGCCAGCACAGGGGCGTCGGGCACAGATACGCAGTATTTT	CASTGASGTDTQYF
TRBD2	.	TRBV5-3	TRBJ2-3	TGTGCCAGAAGCCCGGGACTAGCGGGCACAGATACGCAGTATTTT	CARSPGLAGTDTQYF
.	.	TRBV6-5	TRBJ1-1	TGTGCCAGCAGTCAAAAGGACAAGAACACTGAAGCTTTCTTT	CASSQKDKNTEAFF
TRBD1	once	TRBV9	TRBJ1-2	TGTGCCAGCAGTCAGGGGGCAGGCAGGGATGGCTACACCTTC	CASSQGAGRDGYTF
.	.	TRBV14	TRBJ1-6	TGTGCCAGCAGTCAACAGGGACGGCATAATTCACCCCTCCACTTT	CASSQQGRHNSPLHF
.	.	TRBV7-9	TRBJ2-2	TGTGCCAGCAGCGTGGGCACCTCGAAGCTGTTTTTT	CASSVGTSKLFF
TRBD1	.	TRBV18	TRBJ1-2	TGTGCCAGCTCACCCCCCGGGACAGGGCATGGCTACACCTTC	CASSPPGTGHGYTF
TRBD1	few	TRBV7-9	TRBJ1-1	TGTGCCAGCAGCTTCTTGACAGGGACGGCTGAAGCTTTCTTT	CASSFLTGTAEAFF
.	.	TRBV11-2	TRBJ1-5	TGTGCCAGCAGCCGCCCCGGGGGGACGGTAAGACAGCCCCAGCATTTT	CASSRPGGTVRQPQHF
.	once	TRBV6-5	TRBJ1-1	TGTGCCAGCAGTTACCAACAGGGAAGATTCACTGAAGCTTTCTTT	CASSYQQGRFTEAFF
TRBD1	.	TRBV6-5	TRBJ2-1	TGTGCCAGCAGTTACGACAGGGGGAGGGGGAATGAGCAGTTCTTC	CASSYDRGRGNEQFF
.	.	TRBV5-1	TRBJ2-2	TGCGCCAGCAGCCGTCCAGGGGCCGGGGAGCTGTTTTTT	CASSRPGAGELFF
TRBD1	.	TRBV2	TRBJ1-5	TGTGCCAGCAGCGGTGACCCCGGGACAGGGTTGGGTTATAGCAATCAGCCCCAGCATTTT	CASSGDPGTGLGYSNQPQHF
TRBD1	.	TRBV14	TRBJ1-2	TGTGCCAGCAGCCAAGTTTCTGGAGGGGGCGCGGGCGGCTACACCTTC	CASSQVSGGGAGGYTF